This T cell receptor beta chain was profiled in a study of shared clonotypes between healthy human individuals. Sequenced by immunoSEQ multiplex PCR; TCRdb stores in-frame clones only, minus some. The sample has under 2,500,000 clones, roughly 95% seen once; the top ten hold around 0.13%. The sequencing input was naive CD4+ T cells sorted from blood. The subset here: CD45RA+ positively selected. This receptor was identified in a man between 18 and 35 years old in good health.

In nucleotides, the CDR3 is TGTGCCAGCAGACAGCAGTCACCCCTCCACTTT. Protein sequence: CASRQQSPLHF. The V call is TRBV6-1, the J call TRBJ1-6; no definite D call. V was shortened by 6 bases and J by 10 bases, with 7 bases between the two germline ends. The CDR3 sequence is 11 residues long. CDR1 and CDR2 from the germline V gene are MNHNS and SASEGT.